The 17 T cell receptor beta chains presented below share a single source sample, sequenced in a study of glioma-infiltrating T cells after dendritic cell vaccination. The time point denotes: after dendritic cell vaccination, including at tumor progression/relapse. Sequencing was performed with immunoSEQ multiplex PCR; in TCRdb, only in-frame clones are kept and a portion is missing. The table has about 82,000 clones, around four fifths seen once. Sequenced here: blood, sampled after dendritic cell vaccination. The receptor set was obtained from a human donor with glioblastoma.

The CDR3 here is CASSLGTSGGEETQYF. Written as DNA, the CDR3 is TGTGCCAGCAGCTTGGGGACTAGCGGGGGGGAGGAGACCCAGTACTTC. The J gene is TRBJ2-5, the V gene TRBV7-3, with 16 positions matching TRBD2. This CDR3 is built from 16 residues. CDR1 is SGHTA and CDR2 is FQGTGA in the germline V gene. V lost 3 bases and J lost 5; bases outside the gene matches: 3.

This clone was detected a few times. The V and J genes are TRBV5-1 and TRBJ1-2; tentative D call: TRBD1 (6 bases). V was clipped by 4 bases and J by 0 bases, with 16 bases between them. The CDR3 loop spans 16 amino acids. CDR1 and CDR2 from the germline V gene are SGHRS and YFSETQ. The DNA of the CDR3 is TGCGCCAGCAGCACAGGGACGGCTGAAACTAACTATGGCTACACCTTC. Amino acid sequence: CASSTGTAETNYGYTF.

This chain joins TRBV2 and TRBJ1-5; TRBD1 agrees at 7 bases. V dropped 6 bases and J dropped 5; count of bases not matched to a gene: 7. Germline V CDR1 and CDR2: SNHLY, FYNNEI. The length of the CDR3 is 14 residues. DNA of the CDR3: TGTGCCAGCAGCCAAACAGGGGAGGATCAGCCCCAGCATTTT. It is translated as CASSQTGEDQPQHF.

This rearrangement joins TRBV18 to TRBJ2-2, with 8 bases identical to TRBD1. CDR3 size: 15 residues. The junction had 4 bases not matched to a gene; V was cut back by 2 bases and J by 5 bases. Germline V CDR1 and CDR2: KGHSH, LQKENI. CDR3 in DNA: TGTGCCAGCTCACCAGACAGGGGAAAGACCGGGGAGCTGTTTTTT. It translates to CASSPDRGKTGELFF. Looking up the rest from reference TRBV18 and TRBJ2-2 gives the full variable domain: NAGVMQNPRHLVRRRGQEARLRCSPMKGHSHVYWYRQLPEEGLKFMVYLQKENIIDESGMPKERFSAEFPKEGPSILRIQQVVRGDSAAYFCASSPDRGKTGELFFGEGSRLTVL.

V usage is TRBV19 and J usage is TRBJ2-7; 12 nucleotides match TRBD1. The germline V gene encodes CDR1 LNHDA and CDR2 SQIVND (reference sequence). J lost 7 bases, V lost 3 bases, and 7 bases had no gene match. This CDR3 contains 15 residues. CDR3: CASSMTGTGGREQYF. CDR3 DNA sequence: TGTGCCAGTAGTATGACCGGGACAGGGGGCCGGGAGCAGTACTTC.

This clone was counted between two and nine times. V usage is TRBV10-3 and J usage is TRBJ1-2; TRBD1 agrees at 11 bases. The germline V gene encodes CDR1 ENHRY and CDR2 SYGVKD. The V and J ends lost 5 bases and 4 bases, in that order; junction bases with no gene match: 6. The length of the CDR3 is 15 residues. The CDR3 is CAISKGQGEGYGYTF. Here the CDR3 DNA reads TGTGCCATCAGTAAGGGACAGGGGGAAGGCTATGGCTACACCTTC.

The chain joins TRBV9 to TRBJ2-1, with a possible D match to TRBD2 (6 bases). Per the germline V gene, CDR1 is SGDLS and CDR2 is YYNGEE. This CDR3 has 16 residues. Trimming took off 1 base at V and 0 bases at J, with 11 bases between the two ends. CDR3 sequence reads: CASSVRRESSYNEQFF. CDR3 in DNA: TGTGCCAGCAGCGTAAGGAGGGAAAGCTCCTACAATGAGCAGTTCTTC.

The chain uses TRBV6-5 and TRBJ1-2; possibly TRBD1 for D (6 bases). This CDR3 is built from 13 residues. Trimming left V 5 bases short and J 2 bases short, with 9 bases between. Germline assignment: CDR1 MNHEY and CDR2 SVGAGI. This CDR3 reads CASSEDSNYGYTF. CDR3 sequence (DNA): TGTGCCAGCAGTGAGGACAGCAACTATGGCTACACCTTC.

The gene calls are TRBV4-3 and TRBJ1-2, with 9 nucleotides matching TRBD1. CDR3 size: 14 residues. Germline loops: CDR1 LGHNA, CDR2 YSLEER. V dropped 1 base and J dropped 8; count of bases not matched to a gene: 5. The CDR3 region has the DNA TGCGCCAGCAGCCAAGGGACAGGGGCGGGCGGCTACACCTTC. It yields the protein CASSQGTGAGGYTF.

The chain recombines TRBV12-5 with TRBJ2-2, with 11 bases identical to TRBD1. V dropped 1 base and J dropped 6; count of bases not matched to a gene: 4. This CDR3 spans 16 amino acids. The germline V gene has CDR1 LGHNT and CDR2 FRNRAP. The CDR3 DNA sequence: TGTGCTAGTGGTTTGGCCGGGACAGGGGGACCCGGGGAGCTGTTTTTT. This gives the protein CASGLAGTGGPGELFF.

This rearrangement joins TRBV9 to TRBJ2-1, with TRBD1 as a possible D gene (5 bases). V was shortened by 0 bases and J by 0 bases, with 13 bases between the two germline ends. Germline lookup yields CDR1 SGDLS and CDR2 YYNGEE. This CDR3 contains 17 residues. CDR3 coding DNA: TGTGCCAGCAGCGTAGAAGGTGGCAGGGACTCCTACAATGAGCAGTTCTTC. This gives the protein CASSVEGGRDSYNEQFF.

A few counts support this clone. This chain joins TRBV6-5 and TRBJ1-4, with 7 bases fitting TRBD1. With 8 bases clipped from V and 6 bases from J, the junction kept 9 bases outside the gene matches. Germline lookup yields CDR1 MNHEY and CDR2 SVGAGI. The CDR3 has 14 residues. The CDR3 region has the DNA TGTGCCAGCGGGTACAGGGGAGACGATGAAAAACTGTTTTTT. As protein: CASGYRGDDEKLFF.

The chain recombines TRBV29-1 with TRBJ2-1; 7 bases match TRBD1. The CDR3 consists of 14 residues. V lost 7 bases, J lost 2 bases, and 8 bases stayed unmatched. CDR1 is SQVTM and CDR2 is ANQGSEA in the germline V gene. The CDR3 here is CSASTGVTYNEQFF. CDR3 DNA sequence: TGCAGCGCCTCAACAGGGGTCACCTACAATGAGCAGTTCTTC.

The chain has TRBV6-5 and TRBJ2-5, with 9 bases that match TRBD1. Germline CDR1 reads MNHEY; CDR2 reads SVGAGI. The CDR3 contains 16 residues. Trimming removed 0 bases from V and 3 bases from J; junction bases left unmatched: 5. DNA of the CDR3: TGTGCCAGCAGTTACTCGACTCGGACAGGGGAAGAGACCCAGTACTTC. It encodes CASSYSTRTGEETQYF.

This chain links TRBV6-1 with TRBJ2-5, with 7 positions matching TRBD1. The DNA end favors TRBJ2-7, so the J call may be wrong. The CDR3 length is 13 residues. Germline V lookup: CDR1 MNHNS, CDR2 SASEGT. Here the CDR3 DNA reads TGTGCCACCTTAAGGGACAGCAGCTACGAGCAGTACTTC. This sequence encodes CATLRDSSYEQYF.

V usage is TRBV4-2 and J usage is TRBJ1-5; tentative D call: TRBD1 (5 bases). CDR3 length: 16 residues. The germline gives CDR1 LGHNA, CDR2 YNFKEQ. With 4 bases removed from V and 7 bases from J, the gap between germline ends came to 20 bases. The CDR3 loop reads CASSPRLDPRGQPQHF. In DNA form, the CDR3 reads TGTGCCAGCAGCCCGCGTCTTGACCCGCGGGGGCAGCCCCAGCATTTT.

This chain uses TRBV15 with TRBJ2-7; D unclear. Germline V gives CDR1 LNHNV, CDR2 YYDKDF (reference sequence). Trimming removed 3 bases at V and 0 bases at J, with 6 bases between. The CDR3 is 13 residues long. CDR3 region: CATSSSVSYEQYF. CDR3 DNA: TGTGCCACCAGCAGCAGTGTCTCCTACGAGCAGTACTTC.